Reported below is one TCR beta chain. The repertoire was sequenced with immunoSEQ multiplex PCR; TCRdb's copy has only in-frame clones and lacks some. This sample has 390,000 or so clones, with 90% found just once. This sample was taken from a study of control samples from healthy donors and cancer patients. Sequencing was done on a sample of PBMCs. This receptor was identified in a man aged 40-55 years with head and neck cancer.

CDR3 sequence: CASSTRPTGQTFYEQYF. The DNA for the CDR3 is TGTGCCAGCAGTACACGACCGACAGGGCAGACTTTCTACGAGCAGTACTTC. The V call is TRBV27, the J call TRBJ2-7, with 7 bases lining up with TRBD1. J was trimmed by 3 bases and V by 5 bases; bases with no gene match: 16. CDR1 MNHEY and CDR2 SMNVEV come from the germline V gene (reference sequence). This CDR3 comprises 17 residues.